This TCR beta chain was found in a study of Ad26.COV2.S vaccination and SARS-CoV-2 variants (dated by TCRdb to about 2021). In terms of the full investigation: Donors in the vaccine arm were drawn from COV1001, a phase I-IIa trial of Ad26.COV2.S in healthy adults that was multicentre, randomized, double-blind and placebo-controlled. Ad26.COV2.S was administered intramuscularly at 5 x 10^10 or 1 x 10^11 viral particles, either as a single shot or as two shots given 56 days apart. Sequencing of the TCRbeta repertoire served to evaluate the specificity and breadth of SARS-CoV-2-reactive T cell receptors following Ad26.COV2.S vaccination. A total of approximately 30 samples were included in the TCR-sequenced set, comprising around 19 Ad26.COV2.S vaccine recipients, 5 placebo recipients and 8 SARS-CoV-2 convalescent individuals. Participants in the trial were split at random into five groups of five each, receiving low-dose or high-dose Ad26.COV2.S once or twice, or else placebo on both occasions. Blinding of investigators to trial group allocation was maintained during experiments and outcome assessment.

General findings and caveats noted by the study authors: After vaccination, spike-specific CD8+ and CD4+ T cell responses were reported to show substantial breadth. The authors noted that total T cell responses may have been underestimated by the TCR breadth and depth analyses. Non-spike TCR breadth was comparable between vaccine and placebo recipients, consistent with the vaccine containing only spike. Ad26.COV2.S recipients had higher spike-specific TCR breadth than placebo recipients (P = 0.0014). Comparing responses between vaccine doses or regimens was not something the study was powered to do.

The label giving this sample's treatment or condition can be read as: roughly 20 received Ad26.COV2.S at low or high dose, single or two shots; about five received placebo; per-sample allocation not given. For vaccine and placebo recipients, the sequenced repertoires came from samples collected on day 63 after the first injection. Cohort 1b enrolled some 25 adults aged 18-55 years at a single site in Boston, USA, between 29 July and 7 August 2020. Ad26.COV2.S was a replication-incompetent adenovirus type 26 vector that expressed a prefusion-stabilized SARS-CoV-2 spike protein derived from the original Wuhan strain. The immunoSEQ Assay was used to sequence TCRbeta CDR3 regions. After extraction, genomic DNA underwent amplification by bias-controlled multiplex PCR, followed by high-throughput sequencing. Per the source publication's procedure: Collapsing and filtering of sequences were performed to quantify the absolute abundance of each unique TCRbeta CDR3 region. T cell fraction was estimated by normalizing TCRbeta template counts to usable DNA, with usable DNA measured through amplification of reference genes found in all nucleated cells. Repertoire TCRs were annotated as SARS-CoV-2-specific when V gene, CDR3 amino acid sequence and J gene were exactly matched to a known reactive TCR set. The reference SARS-CoV-2 TCR set was obtained from MIRA and was filtered for enrichment in COVID-19-positive ImmuneCODE repertoires, whereby public or cross-reactive TCRs were removed. Using the MIRA antigens, annotated TCRs were further analysed by specific ORF or by position within an ORF. Breadth was defined as the number of annotated unique rearrangements divided by the total number of unique productive rearrangements, and depth was defined as the summed frequency of the annotated unique rearrangements. Two-sided Wilcoxon rank-sum tests were used to compare TCR breadth between groups. Entries here come from immuneACCESS through TCRdb and include only in-frame sequences with V and J called. Some clones fail to appear in such tables; in the studies checked, an unresolved V gene covers under half of the shortfall, and the cause of the remainder is unknown. The V and J calls and clone size were taken over from that table, and D and trimming were inferred from the DNA. The sample records about 480,000 clones, roughly 89% of which are singletons. The ten largest clones add up to roughly 13% of the sample.

From cysteine to phenylalanine, the CDR3 is 13 amino acids long. The CDR3 DNA has 39 bases and is translated from base 1. Cut back by 6 bases and 0 bases, the V and J ends lie 6 bases apart. The germline V gene yields MNHEY for CDR1 and SVGEGT for CDR2. Concerning this clone: Its antigen target is currently unknown. Within one base of it there is no much larger clone, and no base qualities were kept.

The sequence links TRBV6-2 or TRBV6-3 to TRBJ1-5, with the D gene call left open. This clonotype was obtained from a person between 18 and 65 years old who received the Ad26.COV2.S COVID-19 vaccine or a placebo. The specimen was peripheral blood, collected in a trial of Ad26.COV2.S vaccine versus placebo. The DNA sequence reads TGTGCCAGCAGCCATAATAGCAATCAGCCCCAGCATTTT. It codes for CASSHNSNQPQHF.